The source of this T cell receptor beta chain is a study of long-term antiretroviral therapy in people with HIV. Assay version v3.0 of immunoSEQ was used, and it was run at survey level. Here immunoSEQ multiplex PCR was the method, and the copy in TCRdb shows in-frame clones only, minus some. The profile shows some 29,000 clones, 95% to 98% of them singletons. General study results and limits: Neither ART adherence, viral resistance nor therapy changes were documented.

Germline V gives CDR1 LGHNA, CDR2 YSLEER. The CDR3 contains 15 residues. V dropped 1 base and J dropped 6 bases, with 15 bases sitting between them. In regard to this clone: Its matching antigen is unknown.

The rearrangement links TRBV4-3 to TRBJ1-2, with D unresolved. The material sequenced was unsorted PBMCs, taken 7.6 years after starting antiretroviral therapy. The clonotype was recovered from a man younger than 40 with HIV. In DNA, the CDR3 is TGCGCCAGCAGCCAAGTGAGAGGCAGACCCCATGGCTACACCTTC. Translated: CASSQVRGRPHGYTF.